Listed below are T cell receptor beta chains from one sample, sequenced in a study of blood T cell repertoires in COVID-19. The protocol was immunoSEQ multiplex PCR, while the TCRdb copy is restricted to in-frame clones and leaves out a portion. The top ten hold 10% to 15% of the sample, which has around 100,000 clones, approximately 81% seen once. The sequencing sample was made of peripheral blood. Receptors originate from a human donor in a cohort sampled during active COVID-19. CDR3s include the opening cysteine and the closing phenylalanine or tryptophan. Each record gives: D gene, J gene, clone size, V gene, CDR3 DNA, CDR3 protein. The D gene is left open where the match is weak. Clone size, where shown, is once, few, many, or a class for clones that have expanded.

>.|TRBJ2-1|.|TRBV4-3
TGCGCCAGCAGCCAGGCCCGGGGGTACTACAATGAGCAGTTCTTC
CASSQARGYYNEQFF
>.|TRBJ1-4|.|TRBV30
TGTGCCTGGAGTGGAAGTGTACGGGAAAAACTGTTTTTT
CAWSGSVREKLFF
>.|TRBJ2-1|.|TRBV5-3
TGTGCCAGAAGCCCAGGCCCCCCTGACGTCGATGAGCAGTTCTTC
CARSPGPPDVDEQFF
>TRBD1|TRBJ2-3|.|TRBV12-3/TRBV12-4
TGTGCCAGCAGCTCCTTTTCGGGACAGCCCCAGTATTTT
CASSSFSGQPQYF
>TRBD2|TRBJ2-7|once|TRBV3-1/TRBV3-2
TGTGCCAGCAGCCAAGATTTCCTAGCGGGAGGGAAAAGAACCGGATACGAGCAGTACTTC
CASSQDFLAGGKRTGYEQYF
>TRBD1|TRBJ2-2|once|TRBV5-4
TGTGCCAGCAGCTTGGGGGGGCGGACAGGGGAGACCGGGGAGCTGTTTTTT
CASSLGGRTGETGELFF
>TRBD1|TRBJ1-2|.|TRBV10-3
TGTGCCATCAGTAAGAGAGGGGGCGCGCATGGCTACACCTTC
CAISKRGGAHGYTF
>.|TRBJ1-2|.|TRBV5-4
TGTGCCAGCAGCTCAAGACAGGTCCTCAACTATGGCTACACCTTC
CASSSRQVLNYGYTF
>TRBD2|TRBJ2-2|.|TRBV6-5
TGTGCCAGCAGATGGGGACTAGCGGGCACCGGGGAGCTGTTTTTT
CASRWGLAGTGELFF
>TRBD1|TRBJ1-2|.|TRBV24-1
TGTGCCACCAGTGATCGGACAGGGACGGGCTACACCTTC
CATSDRTGTGYTF
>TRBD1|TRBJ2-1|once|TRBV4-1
TGCGCCAGCAGCCAAGAAATAGGTGGACAGGGATCCTACAATGAGCAGTTCTTC
CASSQEIGGQGSYNEQFF
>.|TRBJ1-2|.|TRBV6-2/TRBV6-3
TGTGCCAGCAGTAGAGAGAGCGCGGCGGGCTACACCTTC
CASSRESAAGYTF
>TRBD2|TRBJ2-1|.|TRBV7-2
TGTGCCAGCAGCTTAGCGGGGACTAGCGGGATAAGAAATGAGCAGTTCTTC
CASSLAGTSGIRNEQFF
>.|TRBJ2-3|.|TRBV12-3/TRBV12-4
TGTGCCAGCAGTGGACAGATTGCAGATACGCAGTATTTT
CASSGQIADTQYF
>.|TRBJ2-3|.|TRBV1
TGCACCAGCAGCCAAAAGGGGCGGGGGGGCGATACGCAGTATTTT
CTSSQKGRGGDTQYF
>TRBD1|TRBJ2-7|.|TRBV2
TGTGCCAGCAGTGGAGGACAGGGGCCCTACGAGCAGTACTTC
CASSGGQGPYEQYF
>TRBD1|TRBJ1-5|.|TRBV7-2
TGTGCCAGCAGCCCCCCAACAGGGGGCCAGCCCCAGCATTTT
CASSPPTGGQPQHF
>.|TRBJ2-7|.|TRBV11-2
TGTGCCAGCAGCCCATTATCGGGATTCTACGAGCAGTACTTC
CASSPLSGFYEQYF
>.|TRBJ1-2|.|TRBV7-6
TGTGCCAGCAGCTCTTATGGCTACACCTTC
CASSSYGYTF
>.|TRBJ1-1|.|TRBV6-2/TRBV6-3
TGTGCCAGCAGTGCCAGGGATCCGAACACTGAAGCTTTCTTT
CASSARDPNTEAFF
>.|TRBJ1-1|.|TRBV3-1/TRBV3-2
TGTGCCAGCAGCCAATTTTTGTCAGGCAACACTGAAGCTTTCTTT
CASSQFLSGNTEAFF
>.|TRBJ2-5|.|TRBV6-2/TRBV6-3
TGTGCCAGCAGTTATGTGGCCCACCAAGAGACCCAGTACTTC
CASSYVAHQETQYF
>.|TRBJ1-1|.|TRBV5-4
TGTGCCAGCAGCTTGCCGGGGTTGACTGAAGCTTTCTTT
CASSLPGLTEAFF
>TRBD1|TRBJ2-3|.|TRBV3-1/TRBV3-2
TGTGCCAGCAGCCCCCCCCACAGGGGGCGAAGCACAGATACGCAGTATTTT
CASSPPHRGRSTDTQYF
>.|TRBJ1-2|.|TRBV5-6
TGTGCCAGCAGCTTCCCTAAGAATATTGGCTACACCTTC
CASSFPKNIGYTF
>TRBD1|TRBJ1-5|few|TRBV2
TGTGCCAGCAGTCGGGGACAGGGGAGCAATCAGCCCCAGCATTTT
CASSRGQGSNQPQHF
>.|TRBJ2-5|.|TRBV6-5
TGTGCCGCGAGGCAGCCTTGGGAGACCCAGTACTTC
CAARQPWETQYF
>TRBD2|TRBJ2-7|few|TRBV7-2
TGTGCCAGCAGCTTAAGTGCTAGCGGGGCGGGAGGGGAGCAGTACTTC
CASSLSASGAGGEQYF
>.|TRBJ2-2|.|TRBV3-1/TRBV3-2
TGTGCCAGCAGCCGGGGAGGAAGATGGCACGGGGAGCTGTTTTTT
CASSRGGRWHGELFF
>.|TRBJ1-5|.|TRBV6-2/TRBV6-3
TGTGCCAGCAGTTACGCAGGGATACAGCCCCAGCATTTT
CASSYAGIQPQHF
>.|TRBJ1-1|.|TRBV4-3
TGCGCCAGCAGCCAAGTTGGAACTTGGCAGGCGAACACTGAAGCTTTCTTT
CASSQVGTWQANTEAFF
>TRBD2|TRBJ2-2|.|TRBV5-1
TGCGCCAGCAGCAAGGGACTAGCCGCCGGGGAGCTGTTTTTT
CASSKGLAAGELFF
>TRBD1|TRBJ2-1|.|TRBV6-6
TGTGCCAGCAGGGGGGCGGGACAGGGGGACAATGAGCAGTTCTTC
CASRGAGQGDNEQFF
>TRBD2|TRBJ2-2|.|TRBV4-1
TGCGCCAGCAGCCAAGATAGCGGGGGGTATATCGGGGAGCTGTTTTTT
CASSQDSGGYIGELFF
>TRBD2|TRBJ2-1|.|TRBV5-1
TGCGCCAGTTCTAGCGGGGCGACCTACAATGAGCAGTTCTTC
CASSSGATYNEQFF
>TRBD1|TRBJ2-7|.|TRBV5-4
TGTGCCAGCAGCACCAGGACAGGCAAAGCCTACGAGCAGTACTTC
CASSTRTGKAYEQYF
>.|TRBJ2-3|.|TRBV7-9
TGTGCCAGCAGCTTAGGATCCGGGTCGGGCACAGATACGCAGTATTTT
CASSLGSGSGTDTQYF